This passage covers 16 T cell receptor beta chains from one sample sequenced in a study of blood T cell repertoires in COVID-19. Method: immunoSEQ multiplex PCR; TCRdb's copy keeps in-frame clones and lacks some. This table has under 300,000 clones, 88% appearing once. Sequencing was performed on peripheral blood. The origin of the receptors is a woman aged 30 to 39 with acute or convalescent COVID-19.

The gene calls are TRBV20-1 and TRBJ1-1; no clear D. V was pared by 0 bases and J by 7 bases, with 6 bases between. This CDR3 contains 11 residues. Germline V gene lookup returns CDR1 DFQATT and CDR2 SNEGSKA (reference sequence). The chain's CDR3 is CSARDRDEAFF. Here the CDR3 DNA reads TGCAGTGCTAGAGATCGGGATGAAGCTTTCTTT.

V usage is TRBV24-1 and J usage is TRBJ2-1; maybe TRBD1 (6 bases). Germline CDR1 reads KGHDR; CDR2 reads SFDVKD. There are 15 residues in the CDR3. The V end was cut by 3 bases, the J end by 7 bases, with 15 bases between. This CDR3 is CATSDRPERGNEQFF. CDR3 nucleotide sequence: TGTGCCACCAGTGATCGGCCTGAAAGGGGGAATGAGCAGTTCTTC.

The table lists this clone with a few counts. The chain couples TRBV19 to TRBJ1-1; D unresolved. Germline-derived CDR1 and CDR2 are LNHDA and SQIVND (reference sequence). V was shortened by 7 bases and J by 1 base, with 16 bases between the two germline ends. CDR3 length: 15 residues. The DNA of the CDR3 is TGTGCCAGTAATCCCCGCATAGGGAGGAACACTGAAGCTTTCTTT. Translation: CASNPRIGRNTEAFF.

The rearrangement uses TRBV5-1 and TRBJ1-4; tentative D call: TRBD1 (5 bases). The germline V and J ends were trimmed by 4 bases and 5 bases, with 12 bases remaining between them. The CDR3 consists of 14 residues. The V gene's germline CDR1 is SGHRS and CDR2 YFSETQ. The CDR3 coding sequence is TGCGCCAGCAGCCCTGACAGCTACAATGAAAAACTGTTTTTT. The encoded protein is CASSPDSYNEKLFF.

This chain joins TRBV15 and TRBJ1-4; 9 bases align to TRBD1. This CDR3 has 16 residues. Losses at the gene ends were 1 base for V and 5 bases for J; bases not matched to a gene: 5. The germline V gene has CDR1 LNHNV and CDR2 YYDKDF (reference sequence). CDR3 sequence reads: CATSRATGTGNEKLFF. The CDR3 DNA reads TGTGCCACCAGCAGAGCTACTGGGACAGGGAATGAAAAACTGTTTTTT.

V usage is TRBV7-8 and J usage is TRBJ2-2, with 7 bases matching TRBD2. Trimming at V came to 3 bases and at J to 5 bases, leaving 6 bases not matched to a gene. Germline values: CDR1 SGHVS, CDR2 FQNEAQ. The CDR3 covers 15 residues. The chain's CDR3 is CASSFPGSGTGELFF. The DNA for the CDR3 is TGTGCCAGCAGCTTTCCAGGTAGCGGGACCGGGGAGCTGTTTTTT.

The V call is TRBV3-1 (or the pseudogene TRBV3-2), the J call TRBJ2-7; 8 nucleotides agree with TRBD2. The CDR3 is 16 residues long. From germline, CDR1 is LGHDT and CDR2 YNNKEL (reference sequence). The trim removed 4 bases at V and 2 bases at J, leaving 10 bases unmatched. CDR3 region: CASSPSLAGKTYEQYF. DNA of the CDR3: TGTGCCAGCAGCCCAAGCTTAGCGGGGAAAACCTACGAGCAGTACTTC.

The chain is built from TRBV7-3 and TRBJ2-7; no reliable D call. The CDR3 has 14 amino acids. CDR1 and CDR2 from the germline V gene are SGHTA and FQGTGA. V was shortened by 1 base and J by 2 bases, with 9 bases between the two germline ends. The CDR3 region has the DNA TGTGCCAGCAGCTTAATTGCAGGAACCTACGAGCAGTACTTC. This encodes CASSLIAGTYEQYF.

The chain uses TRBV6-4 and TRBJ2-3; possibly TRBD2 for D (5 bases). The germline V and J ends were trimmed by 5 bases and 2 bases, with 8 bases remaining between them. Germline V CDR1 and CDR2: MRHNA, SNTAGT. This CDR3 spans 13 amino acids. CDR3 DNA sequence: TGTGCCAGCAGTTACCGGGACACAGATACGCAGTATTTT. Amino acid sequence: CASSYRDTDTQYF.

This clone was counted a single time. DNA of the CDR3: TGTGCCAGCAGTCGTACCGGGACAGGGATCAATGAGCAGTTCTTC. As protein: CASSRTGTGINEQFF. The genes are TRBV5-5 and TRBJ2-1; 9 nucleotides match TRBD1. Germline-derived CDR1 and CDR2 are SGHKS and YYEKEE (reference sequence). The CDR3 is made up of 15 amino acids. J gave up 6 bases and V 5 bases, and 9 bases lay outside the gene matches.

V usage is TRBV15 and J usage is TRBJ2-2, with 9 bases lining up with TRBD2. The CDR3 contains 17 residues. The V segment lost 0 bases and the J segment 7 bases; nucleotides outside the gene matches: 9. Germline assignment: CDR1 LNHNV and CDR2 YYDKDF (reference sequence). CDR3 sequence (DNA): TGTGCCACCAGCAGAGATCAAGTAGCGGGAGAACGCGGGGAGCTGTTTTTT. This translates into CATSRDQVAGERGELFF.

The chain is built from TRBV4-3 and TRBJ2-2, with 9 nucleotides matching TRBD2. The trim removed 2 bases at V and 7 bases at J, leaving 8 bases unmatched. Germline assignment: CDR1 LGHNA and CDR2 YSLEER. The length of the CDR3 is 16 residues. CDR3 DNA sequence: TGCGCCAGCAGCCAATATTTAGCGGGAGCGGTCGGGGAGCTGTTTTTT. Translating gives CASSQYLAGAVGELFF.

As DNA, the CDR3 is TGTGCCAGCAGTTACGGGACAGTCTATGGCTACACCTTC. This encodes CASSYGTVYGYTF. The chain employs TRBV6-2 or TRBV6-3 and TRBJ1-2; 7 bases map to TRBD1. The V segment lost 2 bases and the J segment 4 bases; nucleotides outside the gene matches: 1. Germline-derived CDR1 and CDR2 are MNHEY and SVGEGT. The CDR3 is 13 residues long.

The chain has TRBV11-3 and TRBJ2-5, with D tentatively TRBD2 (7 bases). V was trimmed by 5 bases and J by 4 bases, leaving 17 bases between them. CDR1 is SGHNT, CDR2 YENEEA, per germline. The CDR3 runs 15 residues. This CDR3 reads CASSLVGGARETQYF. CDR3 DNA: TGTGCCAGCAGCCTGGTAGGGGGGGCCCGAGAGACCCAGTACTTC.

This clone was observed a few times. The rearrangement joins TRBV27 to TRBJ2-1; 8 bases agree with TRBD1. V was pared by 4 bases and J by 6 bases, with 8 bases of the junction left unmatched. The length of the CDR3 is 15 residues. The V gene's germline CDR1 is MNHEY and CDR2 SMNVEV (reference sequence). This CDR3 is CASSSGQGVFNEQFF. The CDR3 DNA sequence: TGTGCCAGCAGTTCAGGACAGGGTGTTTTCAATGAGCAGTTCTTC.

In its sample, this clone was seen a few times. V is TRBV19 and J is TRBJ1-1; D unresolved. The CDR3 loop spans 12 amino acids. CDR1 LNHDA and CDR2 SQIVND come from the germline V gene (reference sequence). Deletions cut 11 bases from V and 1 base from J, with 11 bases between. The DNA of the CDR3 is TGTGCCTCCCGGGGTAGGAACACTGAAGCTTTCTTT. Protein: CASRGRNTEAFF.